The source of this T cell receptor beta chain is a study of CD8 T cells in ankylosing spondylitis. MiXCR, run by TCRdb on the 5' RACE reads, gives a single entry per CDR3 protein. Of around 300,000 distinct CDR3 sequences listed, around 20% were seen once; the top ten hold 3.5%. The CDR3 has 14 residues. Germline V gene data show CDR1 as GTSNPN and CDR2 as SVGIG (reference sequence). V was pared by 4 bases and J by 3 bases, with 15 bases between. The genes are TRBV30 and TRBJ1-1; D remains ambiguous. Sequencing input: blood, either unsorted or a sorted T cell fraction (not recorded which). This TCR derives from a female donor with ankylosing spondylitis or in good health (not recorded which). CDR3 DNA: TGTGCCTGGAACGGTCCAGTTAGGGACACTGAAGCTTTCTTT. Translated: CAWNGPVRDTEAFF. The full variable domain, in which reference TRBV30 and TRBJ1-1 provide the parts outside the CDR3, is SQTIHQWPATLVQPVGSPLSLECTVEGTSNPNLYWYRQAAGRGLQLLFYSVGIGQISSEVPQNLSASRPQDRQFILSSKKLLLSDSGFYLCAWNGPVRDTEAFFGQGTRLTVV.